The following is a TCR beta chain sequence with its context. Its antigen remains unknown. The germline gene is not matched at one end of the junction; a read error may be the cause. The sample comes from a study of cytomegalovirus exposure and HLA in healthy donors. 13 Jbeta primers and 60 Vbeta primers were used for the PCR. Method: immunoSEQ multiplex PCR; TCRdb's copy keeps in-frame clones and lacks some. Of about 110,000 clones listed, under 85% are singletons. Findings of the study overall: CMV serostatus stood as the only immune exposure information on hand. For cytomegalovirus status, the classifier reportedly gave diagnoses with high specificity and sensitivity. A few CMV-associated chains proved CMV antigen-specific in vitro.

Germline-derived CDR1 and CDR2 are SEHNR and FQNEAQ (reference sequence). The length of the CDR3 is 16 residues. This sequence originates from a human donor in good health. Sequences were obtained from PBMCs. This sequence joins TRBV7-9 and TRBJ1-1; D remains ambiguous. Here the CDR3 reads CSSSSNPLITLTEAFF. DNA for the CDR3: TGTTCCAGCAGCTCCAATCCCCTTATAACATTGACTGAAGCTTTCTTT. Together with reference TRBV7-9 and TRBJ1-1, the CDR3 gives the full variable domain: DTGVSQNPRHKITKRGQNVTFRCDPISEHNRLYWYRQTLGQGPEFLTYFQNEAQLEKSRLLSDRFSAERPKGSFSTLEIQRTEQGDSAMYLCSSSSNPLITLTEAFFGQGTRLTVV.